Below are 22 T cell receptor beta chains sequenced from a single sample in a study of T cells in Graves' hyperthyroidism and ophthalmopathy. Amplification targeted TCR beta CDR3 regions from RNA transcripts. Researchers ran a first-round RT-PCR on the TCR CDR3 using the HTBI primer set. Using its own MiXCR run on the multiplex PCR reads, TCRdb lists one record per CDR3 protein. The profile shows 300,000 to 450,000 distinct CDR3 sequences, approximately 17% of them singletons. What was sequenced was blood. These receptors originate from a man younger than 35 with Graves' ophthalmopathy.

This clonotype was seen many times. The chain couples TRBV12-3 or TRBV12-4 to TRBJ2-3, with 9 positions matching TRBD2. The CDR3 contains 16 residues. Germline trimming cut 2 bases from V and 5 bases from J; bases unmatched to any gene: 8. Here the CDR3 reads CASSLRRGGKKDTQYF. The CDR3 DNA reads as TGTGCCAGCAGTTTAAGGCGGGGGGGGAAGAAAGATACGCAGTATTTT.

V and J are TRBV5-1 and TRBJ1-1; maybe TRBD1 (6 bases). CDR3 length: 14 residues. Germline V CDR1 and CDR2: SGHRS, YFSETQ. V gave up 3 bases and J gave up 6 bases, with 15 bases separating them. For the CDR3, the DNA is TGCGCCAGCAGCTGGAGCAGGGGCGCTTCTGAAGCTTTCTTT. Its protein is CASSWSRGASEAFF.

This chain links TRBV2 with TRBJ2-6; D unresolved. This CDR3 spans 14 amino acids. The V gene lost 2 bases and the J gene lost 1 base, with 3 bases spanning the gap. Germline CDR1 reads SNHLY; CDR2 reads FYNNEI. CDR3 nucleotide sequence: TGTGCCAGCAGTGAAACTTCTGGGGCCAACGTCCTGACTTTC. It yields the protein CASSETSGANVLTF. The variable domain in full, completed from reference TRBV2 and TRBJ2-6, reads EPEVTQTPSHQVTQMGQEVILRCVPISNHLYFYWYRQILGQKVEFLVSFYNNEISEKSEIFDDQFSVERPDGSNFTLKIRSTKLEDSAMYFCASSETSGANVLTFGAGSRLTVL.

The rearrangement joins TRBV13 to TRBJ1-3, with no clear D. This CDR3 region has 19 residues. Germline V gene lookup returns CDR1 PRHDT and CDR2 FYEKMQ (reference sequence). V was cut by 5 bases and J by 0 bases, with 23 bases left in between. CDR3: CASSQTPVLGETSGNTIYF. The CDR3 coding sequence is TGTGCCAGCAGCCAGACCCCCGTCCTCGGGGAAACCTCTGGAAACACCATATATTTT.

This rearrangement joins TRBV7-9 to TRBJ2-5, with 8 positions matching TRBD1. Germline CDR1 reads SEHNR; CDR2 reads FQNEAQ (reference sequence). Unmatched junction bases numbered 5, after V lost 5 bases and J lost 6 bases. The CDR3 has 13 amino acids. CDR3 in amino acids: CASSLDRGKTQYF. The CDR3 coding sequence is TGTGCCAGCAGCCTAGACAGGGGAAAGACCCAGTACTTC.

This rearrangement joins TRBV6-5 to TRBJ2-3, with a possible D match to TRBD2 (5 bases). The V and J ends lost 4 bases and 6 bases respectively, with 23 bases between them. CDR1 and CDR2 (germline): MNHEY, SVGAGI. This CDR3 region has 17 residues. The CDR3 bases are TGTGCCAGCAGTTGGCTGGGAACTAGGCATGAGTTGGATACGCAGTATTTT. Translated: CASSWLGTRHELDTQYF.

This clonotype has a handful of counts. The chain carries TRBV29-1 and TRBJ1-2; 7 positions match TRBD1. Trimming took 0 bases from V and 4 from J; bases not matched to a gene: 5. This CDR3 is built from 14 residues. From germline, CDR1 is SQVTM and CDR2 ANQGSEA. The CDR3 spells CSVEDPTGSYGYTF. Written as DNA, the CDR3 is TGCAGCGTTGAAGATCCGACAGGGAGCTATGGCTACACCTTC.

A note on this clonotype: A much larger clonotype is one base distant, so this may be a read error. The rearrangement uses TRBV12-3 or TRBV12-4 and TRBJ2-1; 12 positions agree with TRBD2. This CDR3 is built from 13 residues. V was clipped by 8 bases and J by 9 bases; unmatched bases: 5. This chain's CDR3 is CASVASGGGEQFF. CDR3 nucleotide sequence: TGTGCCAGCGTGGCTAGCGGGGGGGGTGAGCAGTTCTTC.

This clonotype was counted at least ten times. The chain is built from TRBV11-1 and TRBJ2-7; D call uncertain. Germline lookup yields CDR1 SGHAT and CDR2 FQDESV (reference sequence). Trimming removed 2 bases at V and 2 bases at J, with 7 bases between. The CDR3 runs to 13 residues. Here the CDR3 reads CASSLFGAYEQYF. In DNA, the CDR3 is TGTGCCAGCAGCTTATTTGGGGCCTACGAGCAGTACTTC.

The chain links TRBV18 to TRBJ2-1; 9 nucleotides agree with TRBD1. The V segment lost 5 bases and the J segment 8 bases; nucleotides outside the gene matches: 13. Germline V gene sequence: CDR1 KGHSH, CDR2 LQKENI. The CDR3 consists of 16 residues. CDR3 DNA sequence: TGTGCCAGCTCAGGATCTGTGGACAGGGGTCTCGATGAGCAGTTCTTC. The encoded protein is CASSGSVDRGLDEQFF.

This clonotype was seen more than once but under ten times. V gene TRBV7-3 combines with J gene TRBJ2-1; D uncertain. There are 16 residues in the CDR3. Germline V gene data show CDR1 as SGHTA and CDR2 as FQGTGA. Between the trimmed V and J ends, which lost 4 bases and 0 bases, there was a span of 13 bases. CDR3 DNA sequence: TGTGCCAGCAGCTCCCCAGGCTCTAGCTCCTACAATGAGCAGTTCTTC. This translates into CASSSPGSSSYNEQFF.

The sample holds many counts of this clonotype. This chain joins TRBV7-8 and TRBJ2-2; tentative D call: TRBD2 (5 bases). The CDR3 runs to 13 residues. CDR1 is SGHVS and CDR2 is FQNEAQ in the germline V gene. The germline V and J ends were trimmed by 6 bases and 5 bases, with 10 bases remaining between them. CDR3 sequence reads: CASSKRETGELFF. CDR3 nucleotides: TGTGCCAGCAGTAAGAGGGAAACCGGGGAGCTGTTTTTT.

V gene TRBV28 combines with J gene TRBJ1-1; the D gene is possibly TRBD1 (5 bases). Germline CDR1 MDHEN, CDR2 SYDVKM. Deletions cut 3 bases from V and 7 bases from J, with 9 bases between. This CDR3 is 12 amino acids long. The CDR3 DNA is TGTGCCAGCAGTTTGGGACTCCGTGAAGCTTTCTTT. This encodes CASSLGLREAFF. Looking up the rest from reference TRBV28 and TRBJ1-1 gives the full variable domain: DVKVTQSSRYLVKRTGEKVFLECVQDMDHENMFWYRQDPGLGLRLIYFSYDVKMKEKGDIPEGYSVSREKKERFSLILESASTNQTSMYLCASSLGLREAFFGQGTRLTVV.

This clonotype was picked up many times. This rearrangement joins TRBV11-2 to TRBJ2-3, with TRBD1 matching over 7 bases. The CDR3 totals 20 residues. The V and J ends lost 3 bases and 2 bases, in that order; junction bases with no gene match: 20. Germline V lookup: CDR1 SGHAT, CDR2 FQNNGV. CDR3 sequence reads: CASSFPTRQGPGSNTDTQYF. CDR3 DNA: TGTGCCAGCAGCTTCCCGACCCGACAGGGACCGGGATCAAACACAGATACGCAGTATTTT.

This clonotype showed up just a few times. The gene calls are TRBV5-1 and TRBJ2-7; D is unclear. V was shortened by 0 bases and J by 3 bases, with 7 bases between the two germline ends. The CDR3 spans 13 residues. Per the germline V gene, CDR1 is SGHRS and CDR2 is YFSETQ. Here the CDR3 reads CASSLAGYYEQYF. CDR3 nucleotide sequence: TGCGCCAGCAGCTTGGCCGGATACTACGAGCAGTACTTC. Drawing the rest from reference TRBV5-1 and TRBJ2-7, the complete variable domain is KAGVTQTPRYLIKTRGQQVTLSCSPISGHRSVSWYQQTPGQGLQFLFEYFSETQRNKGNFPGRFSGRQFSNSRSEMNVSTLELGDSALYLCASSLAGYYEQYFGPGTRLTVT.

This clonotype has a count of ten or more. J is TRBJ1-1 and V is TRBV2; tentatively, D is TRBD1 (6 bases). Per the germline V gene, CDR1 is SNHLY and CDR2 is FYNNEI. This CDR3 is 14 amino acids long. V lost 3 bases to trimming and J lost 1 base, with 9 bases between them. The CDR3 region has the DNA TGTGCCAGCAGTGAGGGACATCCGAACACTGAAGCTTTCTTT. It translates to CASSEGHPNTEAFF.

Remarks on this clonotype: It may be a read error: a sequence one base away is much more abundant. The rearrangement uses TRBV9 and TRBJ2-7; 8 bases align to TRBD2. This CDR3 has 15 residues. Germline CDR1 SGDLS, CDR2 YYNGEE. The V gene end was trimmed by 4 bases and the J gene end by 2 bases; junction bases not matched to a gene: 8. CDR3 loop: CASSSSGGHPYEQYF. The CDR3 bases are TGTGCCAGCAGCTCCAGCGGGGGCCACCCCTACGAGCAGTACTTC.

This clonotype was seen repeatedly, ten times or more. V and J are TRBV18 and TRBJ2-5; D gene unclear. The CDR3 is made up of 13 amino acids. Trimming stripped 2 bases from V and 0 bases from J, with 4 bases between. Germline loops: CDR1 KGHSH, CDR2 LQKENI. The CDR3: CASSPKYQETQYF. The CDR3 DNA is TGTGCCAGCTCACCAAAGTACCAAGAGACCCAGTACTTC.

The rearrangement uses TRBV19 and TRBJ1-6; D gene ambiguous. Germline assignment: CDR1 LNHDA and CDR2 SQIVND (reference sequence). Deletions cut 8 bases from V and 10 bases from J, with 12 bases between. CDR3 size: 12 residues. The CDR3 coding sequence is TGTGCCAGTCGCCTCGGGGAATCACCCCTCCACTTT. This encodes CASRLGESPLHF. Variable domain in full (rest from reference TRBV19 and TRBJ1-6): DGGITQSPKYLFRKEGQNVTLSCEQNLNHDAMYWYRQDPGQGLRLIYYSQIVNDFQKGDIAEGYSVSREKKESFPLTVTSAQKNPTAFYLCASRLGESPLHFGNGTRLTVT.

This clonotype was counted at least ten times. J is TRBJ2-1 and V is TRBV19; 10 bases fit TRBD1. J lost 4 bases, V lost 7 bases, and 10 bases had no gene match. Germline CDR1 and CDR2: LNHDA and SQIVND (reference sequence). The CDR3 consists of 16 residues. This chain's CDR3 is CASMGTGVDPYNEQFF. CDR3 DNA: TGTGCCAGTATGGGGACAGGGGTCGACCCGTACAATGAGCAGTTCTTC. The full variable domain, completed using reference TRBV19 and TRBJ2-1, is DGGITQSPKYLFRKEGQNVTLSCEQNLNHDAMYWYRQDPGQGLRLIYYSQIVNDFQKGDIAEGYSVSREKKESFPLTVTSAQKNPTAFYLCASMGTGVDPYNEQFFGPGTRLTVL.

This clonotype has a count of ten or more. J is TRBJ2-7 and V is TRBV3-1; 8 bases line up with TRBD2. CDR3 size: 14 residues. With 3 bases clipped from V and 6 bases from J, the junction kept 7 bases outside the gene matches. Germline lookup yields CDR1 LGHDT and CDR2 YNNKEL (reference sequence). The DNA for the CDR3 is TGTGCCAGCAGCCACGGACTAGCTGGAGGCGAGCAGTACTTC. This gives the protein CASSHGLAGGEQYF.

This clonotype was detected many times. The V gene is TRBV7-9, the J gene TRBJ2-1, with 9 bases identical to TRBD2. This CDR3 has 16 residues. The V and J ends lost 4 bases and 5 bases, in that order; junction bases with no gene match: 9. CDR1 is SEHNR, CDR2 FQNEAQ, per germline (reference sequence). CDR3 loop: CASSSTSGGTNNEQFF. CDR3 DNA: TGTGCCAGCAGCTCAACGAGCGGGGGGACAAACAATGAGCAGTTCTTC.